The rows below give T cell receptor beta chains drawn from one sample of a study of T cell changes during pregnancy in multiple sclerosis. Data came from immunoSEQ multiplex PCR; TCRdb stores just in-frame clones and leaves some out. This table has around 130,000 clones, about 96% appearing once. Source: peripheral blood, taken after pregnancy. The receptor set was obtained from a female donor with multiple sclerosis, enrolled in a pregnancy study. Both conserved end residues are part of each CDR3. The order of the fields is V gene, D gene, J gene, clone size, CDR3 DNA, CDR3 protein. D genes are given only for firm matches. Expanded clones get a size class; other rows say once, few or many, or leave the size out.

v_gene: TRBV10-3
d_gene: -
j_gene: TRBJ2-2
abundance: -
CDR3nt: TGTGCCATCAGAACGGACAGTAAGACCGGGGAGCTGTTTTTT
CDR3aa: CAIRTDSKTGELFF

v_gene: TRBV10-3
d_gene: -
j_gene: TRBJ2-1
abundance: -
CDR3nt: TGTGCCATCAGGCAGCAGGGGAAACTGGTCCCCAATGAGCAGTTCTTC
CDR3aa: CAIRQQGKLVPNEQFF

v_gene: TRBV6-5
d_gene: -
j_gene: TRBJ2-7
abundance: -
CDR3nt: TGTGCCAGCAGAACCCAGGGGCGACTTTACGAGCAGTACTTC
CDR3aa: CASRTQGRLYEQYF

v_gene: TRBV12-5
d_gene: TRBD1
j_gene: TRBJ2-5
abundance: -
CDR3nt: TGTGCTAGTCAGGGGGACGAGACCCAGTACTTC
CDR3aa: CASQGDETQYF

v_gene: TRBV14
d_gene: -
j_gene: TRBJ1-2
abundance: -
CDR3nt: TGTGCCAGCAGCCCGGGGGTGCGTGGCTACACCTTC
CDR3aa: CASSPGVRGYTF

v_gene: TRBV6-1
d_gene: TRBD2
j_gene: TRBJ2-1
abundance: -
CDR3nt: TGTGCCAGCAGCGTTAGCGGGAGGCGCGAAAATGAGCAGTTCTTC
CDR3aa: CASSVSGRRENEQFF

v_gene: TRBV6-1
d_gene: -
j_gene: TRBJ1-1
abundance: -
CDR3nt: TGTGCCAGCAGTAAGGAGCTTAACACTGAAGCTTTCTTT
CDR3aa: CASSKELNTEAFF

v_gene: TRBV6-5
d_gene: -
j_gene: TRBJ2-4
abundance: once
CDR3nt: TGTGCCAGCAGTTACTCCGAGGGCTCTTCGCAGAACATTCAGTACTTC
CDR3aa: CASSYSEGSSQNIQYF

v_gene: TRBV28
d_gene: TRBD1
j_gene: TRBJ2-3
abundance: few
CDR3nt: TGTGCCATCCTCCCGGGACAGGGATTCACAGATACGCAGTATTTT
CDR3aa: CAILPGQGFTDTQYF

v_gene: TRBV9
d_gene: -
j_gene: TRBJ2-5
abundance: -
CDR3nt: TGTGCCAGCGGCTGGGGTGGGGCAGAGACCCAGTACTTC
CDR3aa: CASGWGGAETQYF

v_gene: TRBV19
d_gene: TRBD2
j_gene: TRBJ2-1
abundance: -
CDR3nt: TGTGCCAGTAGTATAGATAGCGGGGGGTCCTACAATGAGCAGTTCTTC
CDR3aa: CASSIDSGGSYNEQFF

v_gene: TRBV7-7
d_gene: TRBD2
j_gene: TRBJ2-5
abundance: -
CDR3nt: TGTGCTAGCAGCTCGGGACTAGCGGTTGAGGAGACCCAGTACTTC
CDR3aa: CASSSGLAVEETQYF

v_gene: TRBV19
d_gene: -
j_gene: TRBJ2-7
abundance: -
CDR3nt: TGTGCCAGTAGTAGAGGAATAGGGGCCGGTGGGCGGGAACGACGCTACGAGCAGTACTTC
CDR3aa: CASSRGIGAGGRERRYEQYF

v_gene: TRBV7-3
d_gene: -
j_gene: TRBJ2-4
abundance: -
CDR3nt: TGTGCCAGCAGCCGAATACCGGGAGAGAAAAACATTCAGTACTTC
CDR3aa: CASSRIPGEKNIQYF

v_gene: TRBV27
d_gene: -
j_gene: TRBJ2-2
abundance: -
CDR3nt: TGTGCCAGCAGCCTAGTGAACACCGGGGAGCTGTTTTTT
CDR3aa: CASSLVNTGELFF

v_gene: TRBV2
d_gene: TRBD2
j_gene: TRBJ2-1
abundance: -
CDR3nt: TGTGCCAGCAGCGGTGGACTAGCGGGATACAATGAGCAGTTCTTC
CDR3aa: CASSGGLAGYNEQFF

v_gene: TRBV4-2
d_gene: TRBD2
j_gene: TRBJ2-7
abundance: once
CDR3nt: TGTGCCAGCAGCCGACGACTAGCGGGAGGCTACGAGCAGTACTTC
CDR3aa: CASSRRLAGGYEQYF

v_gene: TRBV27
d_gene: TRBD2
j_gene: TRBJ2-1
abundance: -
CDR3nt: TGTGCCAGCAGTTCGTCGCGTGGGGCTAGCGGAGTCCATGAGCAGTTCTTC
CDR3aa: CASSSSRGASGVHEQFF

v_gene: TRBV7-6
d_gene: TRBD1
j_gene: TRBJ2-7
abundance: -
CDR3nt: TGTGCCAGCAGGTCAGGACAGGGGAACGAGCAGTACTTC
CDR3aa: CASRSGQGNEQYF

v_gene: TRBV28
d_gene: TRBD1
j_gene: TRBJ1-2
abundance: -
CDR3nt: TGTGCCAGCAGGTGGACAGGGGGAAATGGCTACACCTTC
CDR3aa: CASRWTGGNGYTF

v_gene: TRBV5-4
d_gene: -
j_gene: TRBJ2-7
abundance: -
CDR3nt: TGTGCCAGCAGCTTCCGGGGGAGCGGACTCTACGAGCAGTACTTC
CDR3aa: CASSFRGSGLYEQYF

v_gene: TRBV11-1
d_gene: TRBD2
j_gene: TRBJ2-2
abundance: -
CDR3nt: TGTGCCAGCAGCTTAGGACTAGCGGGAGTCACCGGGGAGCTGTTTTTT
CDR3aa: CASSLGLAGVTGELFF

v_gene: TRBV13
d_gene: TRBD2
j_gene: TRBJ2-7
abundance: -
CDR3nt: TGTGCCAGCAGCTTGGGCCGGGGGGGCTACGAGCAGTACTTC
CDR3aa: CASSLGRGGYEQYF

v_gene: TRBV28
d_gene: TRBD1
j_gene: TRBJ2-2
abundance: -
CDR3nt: TGTGCCAGCATACGACAGGGGAACACCGGGGAGCTGTTTTTT
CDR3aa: CASIRQGNTGELFF

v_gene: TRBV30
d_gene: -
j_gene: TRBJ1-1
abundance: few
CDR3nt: TGTGCCTGGACCGCGGGCTCGCCTGAAGCTTTCTTT
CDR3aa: CAWTAGSPEAFF

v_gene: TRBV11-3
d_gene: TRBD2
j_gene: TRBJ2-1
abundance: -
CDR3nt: TGTGCCAGCAGCCTGATTGGGGGGGAGAATGAGCAGTTCTTC
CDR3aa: CASSLIGGENEQFF

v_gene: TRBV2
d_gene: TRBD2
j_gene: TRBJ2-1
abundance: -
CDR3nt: TGTGCCAGCTCGGGACTAGCGGGGTACAATGAGCAGTTCTTC
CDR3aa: CASSGLAGYNEQFF

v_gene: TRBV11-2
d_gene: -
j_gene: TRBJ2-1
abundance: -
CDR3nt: TGTGCCAGCAGCCCCGGCGGATACAATGAGCAGTTCTTC
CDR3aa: CASSPGGYNEQFF

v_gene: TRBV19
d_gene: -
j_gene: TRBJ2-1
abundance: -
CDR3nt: TGTGCCAGTAGTCACGCGGAAACCTACAATGAGCAGTTCTTC
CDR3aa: CASSHAETYNEQFF

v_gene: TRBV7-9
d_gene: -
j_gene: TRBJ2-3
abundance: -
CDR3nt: TGTGCCAGCAGCTTATCGGGAACAGATACGCAGTATTTT
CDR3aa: CASSLSGTDTQYF

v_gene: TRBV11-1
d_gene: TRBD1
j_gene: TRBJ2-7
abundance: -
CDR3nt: TGTGCCAGCAGCTTAGGACAAAGACAGGGACGCTCCTACGAGCAGTACTTC
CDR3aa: CASSLGQRQGRSYEQYF

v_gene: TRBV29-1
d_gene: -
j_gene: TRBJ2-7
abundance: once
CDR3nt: TGCAGCGTTTTTTTCGGGACTCCTAAGCATTGCTACGAGCAGTACTTC
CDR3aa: CSVFFGTPKHCYEQYF

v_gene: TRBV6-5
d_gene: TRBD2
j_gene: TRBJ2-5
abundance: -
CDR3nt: TGTGCCAGCAGATTAGCGGGAGTGGGGGAGACCCAGTACTTC
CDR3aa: CASRLAGVGETQYF

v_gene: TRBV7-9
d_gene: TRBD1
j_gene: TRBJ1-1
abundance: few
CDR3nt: TGTGCCAGCAGCTCGGGACAGATAGAAGCTTTCTTT
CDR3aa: CASSSGQIEAFF

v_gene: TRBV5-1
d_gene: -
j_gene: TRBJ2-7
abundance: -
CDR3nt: TGCGCCAGCAGTACGCAGGGGACCGAGCAGTACTTC
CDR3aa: CASSTQGTEQYF

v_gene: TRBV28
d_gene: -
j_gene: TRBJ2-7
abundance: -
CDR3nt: TGTGCCAGCAGACAACCCGGAGGGCCCTCCTACGAGCAGTACTTC
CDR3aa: CASRQPGGPSYEQYF

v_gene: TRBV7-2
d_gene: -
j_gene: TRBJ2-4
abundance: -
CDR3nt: TGTGCCAGCAGCTTACCGACAGTTACCAAAAACATTCAGTACTTC
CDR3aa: CASSLPTVTKNIQYF

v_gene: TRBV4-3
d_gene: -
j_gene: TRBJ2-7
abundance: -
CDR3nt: TGCGCCAGCAGCCAAGAGGTACTCTCTGGAGCCTACGAGCAGTACTTC
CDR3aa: CASSQEVLSGAYEQYF

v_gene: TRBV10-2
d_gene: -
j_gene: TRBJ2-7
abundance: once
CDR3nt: TGCGCCAGCAGCGGACTGCATACGGGGCAGTACTTC
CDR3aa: CASSGLHTGQYF

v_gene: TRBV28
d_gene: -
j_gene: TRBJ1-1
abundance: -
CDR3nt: TGTGCCAGCAGTTTAATCAGCGGGGTGATATTGAACACTGAAGCTTTCTTT
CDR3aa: CASSLISGVILNTEAFF

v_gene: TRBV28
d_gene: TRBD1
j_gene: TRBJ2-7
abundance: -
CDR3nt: TGTGCCAGCAGCTACTATACAGGGGGCACATACGAGCAGTACTTC
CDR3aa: CASSYYTGGTYEQYF

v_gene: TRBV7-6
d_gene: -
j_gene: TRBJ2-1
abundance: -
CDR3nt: TGTGCCAGCAGCTTAGACAGGGACTCCTACAATGAGCAGTTCTTC
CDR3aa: CASSLDRDSYNEQFF

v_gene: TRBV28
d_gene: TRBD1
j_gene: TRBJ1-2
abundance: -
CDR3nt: TGTGCCAGCAGTTTGAGGGGGCCGGGGCTGTATGGCTACACCTTC
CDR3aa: CASSLRGPGLYGYTF

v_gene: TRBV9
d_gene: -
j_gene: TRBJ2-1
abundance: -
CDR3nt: TGTGCCAGCAGCCCAGGAGCGGGCTCCTACAATGAGCAGTTCTTC
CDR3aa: CASSPGAGSYNEQFF

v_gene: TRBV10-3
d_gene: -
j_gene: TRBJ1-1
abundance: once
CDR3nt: TGTGCCATCAGCCGTGACCCGCGAGCAGGGGTGAACACTGAAGCTTTCTTT
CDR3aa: CAISRDPRAGVNTEAFF

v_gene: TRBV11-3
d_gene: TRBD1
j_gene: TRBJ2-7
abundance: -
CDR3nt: TGTGCCAGCAGCACAGGGGGCAGGGACGAGCAGTACTTC
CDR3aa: CASSTGGRDEQYF

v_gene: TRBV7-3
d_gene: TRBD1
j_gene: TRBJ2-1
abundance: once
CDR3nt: TGTGCCAGCAGCTTAAACAAGGGGGCCAATGAGCAGTTCTTC
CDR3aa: CASSLNKGANEQFF

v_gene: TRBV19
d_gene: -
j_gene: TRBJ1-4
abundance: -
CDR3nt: TGTGCCAGTAGTATAGGGGGGCGGGCAACTAATGAAAAACTGTTTTTT
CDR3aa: CASSIGGRATNEKLFF

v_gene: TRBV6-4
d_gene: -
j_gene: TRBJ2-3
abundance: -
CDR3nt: TGTGCCAGCAGTCTCACAGGGACCACTAGCACAGATACGCAGTATTTT
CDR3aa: CASSLTGTTSTDTQYF

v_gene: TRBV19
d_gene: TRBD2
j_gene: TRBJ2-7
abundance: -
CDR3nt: TGTGCCAGTAGTATAGGGAGCGGGAGCCTCTACGAGCAGTACTTC
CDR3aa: CASSIGSGSLYEQYF

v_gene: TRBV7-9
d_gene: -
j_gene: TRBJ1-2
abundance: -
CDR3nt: TGTGCCAGCAGCTTAGGATCAGGGCGCTTAAATTCTAACTATGGCTACACCTTC
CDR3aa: CASSLGSGRLNSNYGYTF

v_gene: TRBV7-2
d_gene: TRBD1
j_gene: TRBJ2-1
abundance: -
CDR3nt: TGTGCCAGCAGCCCGGAAGGGACAGGTGAGGGGAATGAGCAGTTCTTC
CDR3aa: CASSPEGTGEGNEQFF

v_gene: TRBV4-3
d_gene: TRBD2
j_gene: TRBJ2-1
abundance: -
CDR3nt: TGCGCCAGCAGCGGAGGACTAGCGGGTTACAATGAGCAGTTCTTC
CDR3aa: CASSGGLAGYNEQFF

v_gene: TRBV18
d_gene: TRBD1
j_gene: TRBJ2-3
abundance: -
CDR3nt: TGTGCCAGCTCACACGGACAGGGAAATTTCTTTAGCACAGATACGCAGTATTTT
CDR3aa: CASSHGQGNFFSTDTQYF